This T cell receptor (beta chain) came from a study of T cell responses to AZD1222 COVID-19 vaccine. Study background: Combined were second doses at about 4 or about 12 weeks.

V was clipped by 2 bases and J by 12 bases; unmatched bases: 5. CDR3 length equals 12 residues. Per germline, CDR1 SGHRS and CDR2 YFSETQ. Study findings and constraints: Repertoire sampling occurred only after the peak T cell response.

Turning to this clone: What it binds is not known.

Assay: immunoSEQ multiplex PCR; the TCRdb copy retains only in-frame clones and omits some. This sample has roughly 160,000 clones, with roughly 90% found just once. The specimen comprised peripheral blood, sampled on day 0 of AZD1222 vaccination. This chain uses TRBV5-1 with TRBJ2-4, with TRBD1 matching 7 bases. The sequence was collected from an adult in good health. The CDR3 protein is CASSFTGVDQYF. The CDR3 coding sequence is TGCGCCAGCAGCTTTACAGGGGTAGATCAGTACTTC.